The text below deals with one T cell receptor beta chain. The record originates from a study of blood T cell repertoires in COVID-19. Per germline, CDR1 LNHDA and CDR2 SQIVND (reference sequence). The CDR3 is 15 residues long. The V segment lost 6 bases and the J segment 6 bases; nucleotides outside the gene matches: 13. As originally analysed: Estimates of nucleated cell counts were drawn from the amplification of reference gene primers. Only in-frame clones appear in the TCRdb table, and some are missing; sequencing was by immunoSEQ multiplex PCR. V and J calls and clone size are those listed in that table; D and trimming were worked out from the DNA. The data show 250,000 or so clones, 84% seen once.

Sequenced sample: peripheral blood. This rearrangement joins TRBV19 to TRBJ1-1, with TRBD1 identical over 7 bases. This clonotype originated in a man between 60 and 75 years old with acute or convalescent COVID-19. As DNA, the CDR3 is TGTGCCAGTAGGAGTACCCGACAGGGAAGCTCTGAAGCTTTCTTT. Protein: CASRSTRQGSSEAFF.